This T cell receptor (beta chain) was observed in a study of regulatory T cells in long-lasting Graves disease. Regarding the study as a whole: The number of shared public clonotypes was higher in persistent patients (approximately 3,000) than new patients (966). Possibly, accuracy suffered from the small sample size. TRBV28 was favored in persistent disease, as were TRBJ1-2 and TRBJ2-5. The TCR repertoire of persistent Graves' patients was less diverse than that of newly diagnosed ones.

There are many counts of this clonotype. Its antigen is not identified. Building the TCR beta libraries relied on iRepertoire HTBI primers, and CDR3 regions underwent Arm-PCR. TCRdb re-analysed the multiplex PCR reads in MiXCR, keeping a single row per CDR3 protein. The data show around 430,000 distinct CDR3 sequences, roughly 22% seen once. The CDR3 has 15 residues. The V and J ends lost 4 bases and 3 bases respectively, with 13 bases between them. Germline CDR1 SGHTA, CDR2 FQGNSA. As to time point: persistent/refractory GD, antithyroid drugs over 5 years with positive TRAb. From PBMCs, RNA was extracted and then used to make the TCR library.

The clonotype was recovered from a female donor with Graves disease. This sequence joins TRBV7-2 and TRBJ1-5; D is uncertain. The sample was peripheral blood mononuclear cells (PBMCs), taken when the disease was refractory, from a patient treated with antithyroid drugs. CDR3 sequence (DNA): TGTGCCAGCAGCTCGTTCACGGGCTTCAATCAGCCCCAGCATTTT. Encoded protein: CASSSFTGFNQPQHF.